This T cell receptor (beta chain) was obtained from a study of shared clonotypes between healthy human individuals. Germline CDR1 and CDR2: LNHDA and SQIVND (reference sequence). CDR3 length equals 12 residues. Trimming shortened V by 8 bases and J by 15 bases, and 20 bases separated the two germline ends. The investigators split CD4+ cells into a CD45RA+ naive subset and a CD45RA-negative memory subset. A single count supports this clone. The table came from immunoSEQ multiplex PCR; TCRdb's copy has only in-frame clones and leaves some out. The profile covers around 1.4 million clones, with around 98.5% appearing a single time and roughly 0.35% taken by the ten largest.

The clonotype originates from a man aged 30 to 45 in good health. The J gene is TRBJ2-1, the V gene TRBV19, with D possibly matching TRBD2 (7 bases). Material for sequencing was naive CD4+ T cells sorted from blood. Subset: CD45RA+ positively selected. The DNA for the CDR3 is TGTGCCAGTGGACGCCACAGGGAGGGAAGGTTCTTC. This sequence encodes CASGRHREGRFF.